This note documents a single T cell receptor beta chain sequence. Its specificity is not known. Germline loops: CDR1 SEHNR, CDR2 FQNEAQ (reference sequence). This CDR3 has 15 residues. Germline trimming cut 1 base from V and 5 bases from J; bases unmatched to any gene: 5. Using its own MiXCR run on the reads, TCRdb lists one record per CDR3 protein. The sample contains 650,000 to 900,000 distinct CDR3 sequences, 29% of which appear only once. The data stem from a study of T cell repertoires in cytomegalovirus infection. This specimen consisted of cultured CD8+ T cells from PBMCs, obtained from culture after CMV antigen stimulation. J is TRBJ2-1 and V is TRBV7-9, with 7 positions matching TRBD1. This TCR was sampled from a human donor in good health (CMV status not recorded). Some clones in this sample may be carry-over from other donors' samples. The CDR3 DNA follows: TGTGCCAGCAGCTTAGAAGGGGGCCCTGACAATGAGCAGTTCTTC. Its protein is CASSLEGGPDNEQFF.